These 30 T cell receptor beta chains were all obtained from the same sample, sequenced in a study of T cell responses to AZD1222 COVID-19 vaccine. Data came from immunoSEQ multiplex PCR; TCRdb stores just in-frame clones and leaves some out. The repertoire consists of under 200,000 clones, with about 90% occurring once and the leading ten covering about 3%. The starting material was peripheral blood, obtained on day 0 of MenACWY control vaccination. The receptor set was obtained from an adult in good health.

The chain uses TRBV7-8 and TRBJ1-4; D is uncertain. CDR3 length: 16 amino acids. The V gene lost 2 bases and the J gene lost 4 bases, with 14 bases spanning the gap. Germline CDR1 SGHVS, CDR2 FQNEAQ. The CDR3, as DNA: TGTGCCAGCAGCTTATTAGGGCGGGGTCTTAATGAAAAACTGTTTTTT. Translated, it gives CASSLLGRGLNEKLFF.

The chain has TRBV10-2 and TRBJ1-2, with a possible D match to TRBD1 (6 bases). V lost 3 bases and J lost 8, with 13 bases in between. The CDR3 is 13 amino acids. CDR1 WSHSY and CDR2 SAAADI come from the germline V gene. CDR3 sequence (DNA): TGCGCCAGCAGTGATGACAGGTTATGGGGCTACACCTTC. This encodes CASSDDRLWGYTF.

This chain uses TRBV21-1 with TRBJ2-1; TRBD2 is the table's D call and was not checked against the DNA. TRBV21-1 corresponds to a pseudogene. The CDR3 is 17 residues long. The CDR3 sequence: CASSKGIKRGAYNEQFF. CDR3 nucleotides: TGTGCCAGCAGCAAAGGGATTAAGCGGGGGGCCTACAATGAGCAGTTCTTC.

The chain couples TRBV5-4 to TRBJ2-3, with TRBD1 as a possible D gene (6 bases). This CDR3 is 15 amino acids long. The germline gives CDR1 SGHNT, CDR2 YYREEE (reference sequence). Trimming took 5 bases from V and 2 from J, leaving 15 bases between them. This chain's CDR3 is CASSSGGPVTDTQYF. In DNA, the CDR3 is TGTGCCAGCAGTTCTGGGGGCCCCGTCACAGATACGCAGTATTTT.

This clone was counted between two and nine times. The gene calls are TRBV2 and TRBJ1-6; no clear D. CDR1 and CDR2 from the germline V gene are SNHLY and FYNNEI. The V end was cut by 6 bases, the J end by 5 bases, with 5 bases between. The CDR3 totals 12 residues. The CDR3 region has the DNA TGTGCCAGCAGCATGGATAATTCACCCCTCCACTTT. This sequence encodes CASSMDNSPLHF.

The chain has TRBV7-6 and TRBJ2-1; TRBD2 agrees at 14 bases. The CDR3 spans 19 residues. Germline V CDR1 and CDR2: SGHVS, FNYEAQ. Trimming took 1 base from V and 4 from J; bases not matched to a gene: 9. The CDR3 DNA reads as TGTGCCAGCAGCTTAGTCCCGGGGACTAGCGGGGGACAATACAATGAGCAGTTCTTC. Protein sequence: CASSLVPGTSGGQYNEQFF.

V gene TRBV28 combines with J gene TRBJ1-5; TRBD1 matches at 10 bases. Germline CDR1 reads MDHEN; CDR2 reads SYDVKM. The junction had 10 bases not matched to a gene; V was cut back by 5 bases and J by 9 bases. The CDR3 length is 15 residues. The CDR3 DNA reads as TGTGCCAGCAGTCCCGAGACAGGGGGCCACCCGCCCCAGCATTTT. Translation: CASSPETGGHPPQHF.

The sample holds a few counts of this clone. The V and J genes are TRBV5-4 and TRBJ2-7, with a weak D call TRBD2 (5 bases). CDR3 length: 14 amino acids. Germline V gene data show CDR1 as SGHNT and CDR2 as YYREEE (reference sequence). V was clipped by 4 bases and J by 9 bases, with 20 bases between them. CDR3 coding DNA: TGTGCCAGCAGCAAAGAGAGGGCCCCAACCGGGCAGTACTTC. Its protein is CASSKERAPTGQYF.

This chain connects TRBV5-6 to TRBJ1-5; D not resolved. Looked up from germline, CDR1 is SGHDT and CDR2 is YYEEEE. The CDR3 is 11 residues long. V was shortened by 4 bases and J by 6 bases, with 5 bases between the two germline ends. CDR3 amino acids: CASSPCQPQHF. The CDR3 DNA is TGTGCCAGCAGCCCCTGTCAGCCCCAGCATTTT. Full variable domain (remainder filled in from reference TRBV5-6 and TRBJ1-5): DAGVTQSPTHLIKTRGQQVTLRCSPKSGHDTVSWYQQALGQGPQFIFQYYEEEERQRGNFPDRFSGHQFPNYSSELNVNALLLGDSALYLCASSPCQPQHFGDGTRLSIL.

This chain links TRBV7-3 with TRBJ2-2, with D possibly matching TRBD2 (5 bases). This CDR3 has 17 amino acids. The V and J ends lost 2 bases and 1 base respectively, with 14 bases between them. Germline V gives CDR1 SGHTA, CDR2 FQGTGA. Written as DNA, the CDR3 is TGTGCCAGCAGCTTAGCGCGCGAGAGGGTGAACACCGGGGAGCTGTTTTTT. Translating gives CASSLARERVNTGELFF.

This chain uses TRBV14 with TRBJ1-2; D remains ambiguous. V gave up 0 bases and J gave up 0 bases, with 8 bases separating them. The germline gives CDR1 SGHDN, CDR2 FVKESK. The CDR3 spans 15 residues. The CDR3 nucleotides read TGTGCCAGCAGCCAAGACCGGGCAGCTAACTATGGCTACACCTTC. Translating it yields CASSQDRAANYGYTF.

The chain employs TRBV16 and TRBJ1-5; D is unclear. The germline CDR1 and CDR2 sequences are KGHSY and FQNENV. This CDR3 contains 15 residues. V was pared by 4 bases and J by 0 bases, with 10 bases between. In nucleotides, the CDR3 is TGTGCCAGCAGCCGGGAAACTTATAGCAATCAGCCCCAGCATTTT. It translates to CASSRETYSNQPQHF.

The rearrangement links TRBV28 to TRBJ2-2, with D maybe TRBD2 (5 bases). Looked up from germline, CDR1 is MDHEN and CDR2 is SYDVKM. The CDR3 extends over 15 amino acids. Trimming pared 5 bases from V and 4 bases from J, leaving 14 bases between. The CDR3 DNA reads TGTGCCAGCAGTCTTGGACCAGAGGGCACCGGGGAGCTGTTTTTT. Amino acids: CASSLGPEGTGELFF.

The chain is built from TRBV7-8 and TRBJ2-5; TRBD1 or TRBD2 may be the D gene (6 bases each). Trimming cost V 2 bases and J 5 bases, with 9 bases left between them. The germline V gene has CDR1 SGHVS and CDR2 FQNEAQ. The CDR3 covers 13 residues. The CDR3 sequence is CASSLRGVETQYF. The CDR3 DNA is TGTGCCAGCAGCTTAAGGGGGGTCGAGACCCAGTACTTC.

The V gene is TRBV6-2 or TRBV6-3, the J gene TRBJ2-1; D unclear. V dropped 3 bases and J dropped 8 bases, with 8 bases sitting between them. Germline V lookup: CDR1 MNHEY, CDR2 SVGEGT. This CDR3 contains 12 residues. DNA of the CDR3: TGTGCCAGCAGTTATTTGGTGTATGAGCAGTTCTTC. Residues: CASSYLVYEQFF.

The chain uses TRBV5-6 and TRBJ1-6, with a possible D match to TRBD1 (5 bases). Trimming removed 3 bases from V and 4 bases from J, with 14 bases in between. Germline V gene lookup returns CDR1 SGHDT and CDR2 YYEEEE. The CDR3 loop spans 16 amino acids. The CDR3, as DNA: TGTGCCAGCAGCTCAATCCAGGGCCCTTATAATTCACCCCTCCACTTT. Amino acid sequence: CASSSIQGPYNSPLHF. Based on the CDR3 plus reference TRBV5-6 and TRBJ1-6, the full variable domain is DAGVTQSPTHLIKTRGQQVTLRCSPKSGHDTVSWYQQALGQGPQFIFQYYEEEERQRGNFPDRFSGHQFPNYSSELNVNALLLGDSALYLCASSSIQGPYNSPLHFGNGTRLTVT.

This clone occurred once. CDR3 in amino acids: CATSDKRQGRETQYF. The CDR3 DNA reads TGTGCCACCAGTGATAAACGACAGGGACGAGAGACCCAGTACTTC. The gene calls are TRBV24-1 and TRBJ2-5; 7 bases fit TRBD1. V gave up 3 bases and J gave up 4 bases; unmatched junction bases: 7. Germline CDR1 reads KGHDR; CDR2 reads SFDVKD. The CDR3 has 15 amino acids.

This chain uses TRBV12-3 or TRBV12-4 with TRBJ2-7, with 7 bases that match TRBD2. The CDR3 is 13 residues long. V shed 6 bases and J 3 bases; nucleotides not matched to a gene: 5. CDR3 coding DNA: TGTGCCAGCAGGTCTAGCGGAATCTACGAGCAGTACTTC. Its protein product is CASRSSGIYEQYF.

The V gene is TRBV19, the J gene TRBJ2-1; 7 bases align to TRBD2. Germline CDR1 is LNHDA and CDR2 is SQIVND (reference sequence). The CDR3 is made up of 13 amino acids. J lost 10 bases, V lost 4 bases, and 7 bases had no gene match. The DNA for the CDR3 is TGTGCCAGTAGTACCCGACTAGCAGGCGAGCAGTTCTTC. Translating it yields CASSTRLAGEQFF.

The DNA for the CDR3 is TGTGCCAGCAGCACCCGGGATAGCAATCAGCCCCAGCATTTT. This codes for CASSTRDSNQPQHF. The chain carries TRBV6-5 and TRBJ1-5, with D unresolved. The CDR3 is 14 residues long. Germline V lookup: CDR1 MNHEY, CDR2 SVGAGI. V dropped 6 bases and J dropped 0 bases, with 9 bases sitting between them.

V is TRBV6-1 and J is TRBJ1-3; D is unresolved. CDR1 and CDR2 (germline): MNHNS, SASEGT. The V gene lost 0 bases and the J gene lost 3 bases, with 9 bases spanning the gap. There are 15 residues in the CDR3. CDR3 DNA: TGTGCCAGCAGTGAAGCGCTGGCGAGTGGAAACACCATATATTTT. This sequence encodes CASSEALASGNTIYF.

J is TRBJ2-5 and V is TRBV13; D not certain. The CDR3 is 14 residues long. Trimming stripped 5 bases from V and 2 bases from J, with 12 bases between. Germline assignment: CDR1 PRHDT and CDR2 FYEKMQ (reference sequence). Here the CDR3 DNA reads TGTGCCAGCAGCCCCTCTTCCGGGCAAGAGACCCAGTACTTC. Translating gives CASSPSSGQETQYF.

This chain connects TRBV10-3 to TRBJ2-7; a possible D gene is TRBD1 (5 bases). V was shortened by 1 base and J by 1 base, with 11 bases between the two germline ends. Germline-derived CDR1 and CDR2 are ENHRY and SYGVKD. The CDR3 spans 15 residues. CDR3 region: CAISEYMGQSYEQYF. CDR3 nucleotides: TGTGCCATCAGTGAGTATATGGGGCAGTCCTACGAGCAGTACTTC.

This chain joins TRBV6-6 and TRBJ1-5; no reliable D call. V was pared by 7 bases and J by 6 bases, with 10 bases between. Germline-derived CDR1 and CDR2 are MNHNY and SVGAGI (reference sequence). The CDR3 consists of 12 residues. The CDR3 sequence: CASKGFTQPQHF. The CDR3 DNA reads TGTGCCAGCAAAGGCTTTACTCAGCCCCAGCATTTT.

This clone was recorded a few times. The CDR3 nucleotides are TGTGCCACGAATGTTGCGGGACGTAATAATTCACCCCTCCACTTT. Protein sequence: CATNVAGRNNSPLHF. The chain employs TRBV10-3 and TRBJ1-6; a weak D match, TRBD1 (5 bases). The CDR3 sequence is 15 residues long. V lost 10 bases and J 5 bases, leaving 18 bases between the germline ends. CDR1 ENHRY and CDR2 SYGVKD come from the germline V gene.

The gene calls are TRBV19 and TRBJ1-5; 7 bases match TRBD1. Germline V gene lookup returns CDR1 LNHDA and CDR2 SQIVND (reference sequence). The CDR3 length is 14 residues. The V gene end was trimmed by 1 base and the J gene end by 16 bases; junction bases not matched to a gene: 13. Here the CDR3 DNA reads TGTGCCAGTAGTATAGGTGGGGACAGCGGTTCTCTACATTTT. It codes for CASSIGGDSGSLHF. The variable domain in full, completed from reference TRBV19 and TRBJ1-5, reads DGGITQSPKYLFRKEGQNVTLSCEQNLNHDAMYWYRQDPGQGLRLIYYSQIVNDFQKGDIAEGYSVSREKKESFPLTVTSAQKNPTAFYLCASSIGGDSGSLHFGDGTRLSIL.

The CDR3 loop reads CASSLARPGGAEAFF. CDR3 sequence (DNA): TGCGCCAGCAGCTTGGCCCGTCCGGGAGGCGCTGAAGCTTTCTTT. The chain carries TRBV5-1 and TRBJ1-1; D remains unclear. The length of the CDR3 is 15 residues. The germline gives CDR1 SGHRS, CDR2 YFSETQ. Trimming pared 0 bases from V and 6 bases from J, leaving 15 bases between.

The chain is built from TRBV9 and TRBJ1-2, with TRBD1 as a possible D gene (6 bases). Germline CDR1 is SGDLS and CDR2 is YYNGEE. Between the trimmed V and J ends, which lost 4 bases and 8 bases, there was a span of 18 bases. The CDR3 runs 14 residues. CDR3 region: CASSPPAGVVGYTF. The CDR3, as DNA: TGTGCCAGCAGCCCGCCGGCAGGGGTAGTCGGCTACACCTTC. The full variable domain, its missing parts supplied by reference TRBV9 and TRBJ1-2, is DSGVTQTPKHLITATGQRVTLRCSPRSGDLSVYWYQQSLDQGLQFLIQYYNGEERAKGNILERFSAQQFPDLHSELNLSSLELGDSALYFCASSPPAGVVGYTFGSGTRLTVV.

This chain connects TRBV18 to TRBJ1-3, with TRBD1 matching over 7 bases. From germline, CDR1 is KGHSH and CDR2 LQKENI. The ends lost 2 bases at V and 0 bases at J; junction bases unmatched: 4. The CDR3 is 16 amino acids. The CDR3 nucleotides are TGTGCCAGCTCACCAACAACAGGGGACTCTGGAAACACCATATATTTT. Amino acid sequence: CASSPTTGDSGNTIYF.

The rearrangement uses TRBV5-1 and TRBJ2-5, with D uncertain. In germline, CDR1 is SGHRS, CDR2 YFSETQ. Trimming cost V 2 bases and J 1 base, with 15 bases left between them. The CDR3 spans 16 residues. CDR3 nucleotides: TGCGCCAGCAGCTTTGATCCGGGCAGGACCCAAGAGACCCAGTACTTC. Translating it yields CASSFDPGRTQETQYF.